The TCR beta chain under discussion was sequenced for a study of beta chain features in type 1 diabetes. General study results and limits: Significant though moderate, a shortening of TCRB CDR3s appeared in all four CD4+ subsets of Type 1 diabetes patients.

A note on this clone: What it recognizes is unknown.

The investigators reverse transcribed all of the isolated RNA, so they sequenced expressed TCRB transcripts. Clones were read by immunoSEQ multiplex PCR, and TCRdb kept only the in-frame ones, dropping some. The table shows hundreds of thousands of clones, with more than 13% occurring only once. Germline V gene lookup returns CDR1 LNHDA and CDR2 SQIVND (reference sequence). The V end lost 7 bases, the J end lost 1 base, and 11 bases lay between the germline ends. The length of the CDR3 is 14 residues. The clonotype comes from a young man with type 1 diabetes. Sequenced material: naive CD4+ T cells from blood. The chain employs TRBV19 and TRBJ2-4; maybe TRBD1 (6 bases). The CDR3 nucleotides read TGTGCCAGTAAGGGGGATTTCGCCAAAAACATTCAGTACTTC. Its protein product is CASKGDFAKNIQYF. The complete variable domain, with remaining parts taken from reference TRBV19 and TRBJ2-4, reads DGGITQSPKYLFRKEGQNVTLSCEQNLNHDAMYWYRQDPGQGLRLIYYSQIVNDFQKGDIAEGYSVSREKKESFPLTVTSAQKNPTAFYLCASKGDFAKNIQYFGAGTRLSVL.